The rows below give T cell receptor beta chains drawn from one sample of a study of T cell responses to AZD1222 COVID-19 vaccine. Assay: immunoSEQ multiplex PCR; the TCRdb copy retains only in-frame clones and omits some. This sample has 150,000 or so clones, with around 92% found just once. The material sequenced was peripheral blood, taken 28 days after the second AZD1222 dose. The receptors originated from an adult who received the AZD1222 COVID-19 vaccine. Both conserved end residues are part of each CDR3. D genes are given only for firm matches. Some rows have no size entry. The others give once, few or many, or a class for an expanded clone.

TRBJ2-2	TRBD2	TRBV9	-	TGTGCCAGCACCCTAGCGGGGGGCAACACCGGGGAGCTGTTTTTT	CASTLAGGNTGELFF
TRBJ1-2	TRBD1	TRBV7-2	-	TGTGCCAGCAGCTTAGTAGCGGGCAGGGGGATCGATAGCTACACCTTC	CASSLVAGRGIDSYTF
TRBJ2-3	-	TRBV7-2	-	TGTGCCAGCAGCTTAACGGCGGGCCTAGGGGATACGCAGTATTTT	CASSLTAGLGDTQYF
TRBJ1-2	-	TRBV18	-	TGTGCCAGCTCACAGGTAGCTAACTATGGCTACACCTTC	CASSQVANYGYTF
TRBJ1-2	TRBD1	TRBV28	-	TGTGCCAGCAGAACGGGACAGGCCACCTCCTATGGCTACACCTTC	CASRTGQATSYGYTF
TRBJ1-2	-	TRBV19	-	TGTGCCAGTAGTATCGGCGGATACTATGGCTACACCTTC	CASSIGGYYGYTF
TRBJ1-2	-	TRBV10-1	-	TGCGCCAGCAGTGAAGTGACTGATCGTGGCTACACCTTC	CASSEVTDRGYTF
TRBJ1-4	-	TRBV28	-	TGTGCCAGCAGCCGCAGGGGAAGCACTAATGAAAAACTGTTTTTT	CASSRRGSTNEKLFF
TRBJ1-5	TRBD1	TRBV28	-	TGTGCCAGCAGTCTGGGACAGGGATATAATCAGCCCCAGCATTTT	CASSLGQGYNQPQHF
TRBJ2-3	TRBD1	TRBV28	once	TGTGCCAGCAGTCCGGGACAGGACACAGATACGCAGTATTTT	CASSPGQDTDTQYF
TRBJ2-7	-	TRBV11-2	-	TGTGCCAGCAGCCCGAGTTATGAGCAGTACTTC	CASSPSYEQYF
TRBJ2-3	-	TRBV6-5	-	TGTGCCAGCAGGCCACGAGCGGATACGCAGTATTTT	CASRPRADTQYF
TRBJ2-5	TRBD2	TRBV7-2	-	TGTGCCAGCAGTCGGGACTACACAAGGGCAGAGACCCAGTACTTC	CASSRDYTRAETQYF
TRBJ1-2	-	TRBV28	-	TGTGCCAGCAGTGGGTCGAGGGTTGGCTACACCTTC	CASSGSRVGYTF
TRBJ2-1	-	TRBV6-6	-	TGTGCCAGCAGTTGGTCCCATCCGGATGAGCAGTTCTTC	CASSWSHPDEQFF
TRBJ2-7	-	TRBV28	-	TGTGCCAGCAGTTTGGTATTAGGGGACAACGAGCAGTACTTC	CASSLVLGDNEQYF
TRBJ2-3	TRBD2	TRBV6-5	-	TGTGCCAGCAGTTACTCGACCCCGGGAGGCGCAGATACGCAGTATTTT	CASSYSTPGGADTQYF
TRBJ2-1	-	TRBV2	-	TGTGCCAGCAGGGGGCGCAATGAGCAGTTCTTC	CASRGRNEQFF
TRBJ2-1	-	TRBV10-3	-	TGTGCCATCAGTGAGAGTAAGGCGGACGTTAACAATGAGCAGTTCTTC	CAISESKADVNNEQFF
TRBJ2-1	TRBD2	TRBV14	-	TGTGCCAGCAGCCAAGATTACGGCGGGAGCAATGAGCAGTTCTTC	CASSQDYGGSNEQFF
TRBJ2-1	TRBD2	TRBV15	once	TGTGCCACCAGCAGCCGTCTCGGGACTACTAACAATGAGCAGTTCTTC	CATSSRLGTTNNEQFF
TRBJ2-2	-	TRBV6-5	-	TGTGCCAGCGAAGTAGCGGAAACCACCGGGGAGCTGTTTTTT	CASEVAETTGELFF
TRBJ2-5	-	TRBV24-1	-	TGTGCCACCAGCGGTACAGGACAAGAGACCCAGTACTTC	CATSGTGQETQYF
TRBJ1-6	-	TRBV30	-	TGTGCCTGGAGTCCCCAGGAAGGATCACCCCTCCACTTT	CAWSPQEGSPLHF
TRBJ2-7	TRBD1	TRBV5-1	-	TGCGCCAGCAGCTCCTTCCGGGACAGGGGGGTTTACGAGCAGTACTTC	CASSSFRDRGVYEQYF
TRBJ2-1	-	TRBV19	-	TGTGCCAGTAGTATAGATAGGGCCTCCCGAGGTGAGCAGTTCTTC	CASSIDRASRGEQFF
TRBJ1-1	TRBD1	TRBV5-1	-	TGCGCCAGCAGCATTGGACAGGGGGTTGAAGCTTTCTTT	CASSIGQGVEAFF
TRBJ1-5	-	TRBV4-2	-	TGTGCCAGCAGCCAAGGGGGTAGGGGGGACAATCAGCCCCAGCATTTT	CASSQGGRGDNQPQHF
TRBJ1-6	-	TRBV25-1	-	TGTGCCAGCAGTGAATACGGGGGTCCCAATTCACCCCTCCACTTT	CASSEYGGPNSPLHF
TRBJ1-1	-	TRBV28	-	TGTGCCAGCAGTGCGGGGTCCCTTTTGGCTTTCTTT	CASSAGSLLAFF
TRBJ2-1	TRBD2	TRBV4-3	-	TGCGCCAGCAGCCCTGGGGGGGAGGGCCTTGATGAGCAGTTCTTC	CASSPGGEGLDEQFF
TRBJ2-7	-	TRBV6-5	-	TGTGCCAGCAGTTATTCCCAGGAGGCCGGCTACGAGCAGTACTTC	CASSYSQEAGYEQYF
TRBJ2-1	-	TRBV7-3	few	TGTGCCAGCAGCTTATACAGGATGTCCAATGAGCAGTTCTTC	CASSLYRMSNEQFF
TRBJ1-5	TRBD1	TRBV28	-	TGTGCCAGCACCAGGACAGGGGGCCGGGTTCAGCCCCAGCATTTT	CASTRTGGRVQPQHF
TRBJ2-1	TRBD2	TRBV5-4	-	TGTGCCAGCAGCTTGGAACTAGCGGGAGACGATGAGCAGTTCTTC	CASSLELAGDDEQFF
TRBJ2-1	TRBD2	TRBV18	-	TGTGCCAGCTCACCACCCTTTTCCGGGACTAGCGGGAGCAATGAGCAGTTCTTC	CASSPPFSGTSGSNEQFF
TRBJ2-7	-	TRBV7-3	-	TGTGCCAGCAGCTTAAACCCGTCGGGCGAGCAGTACTTC	CASSLNPSGEQYF
TRBJ2-5	-	TRBV19	few	TGTGCCAGTAGTAAGGGTCGGCTGCCGCAAGAGACCCAGTACTTC	CASSKGRLPQETQYF
TRBJ2-7	-	TRBV21-1	-	TGTGCCAGCACCACACTAAGGGGGACAGGGGGCGAGCAGTACTTC	CASTTLRGTGGEQYF
TRBJ2-2	-	TRBV6-5	-	TGTGCCAGCAGTTCAAAGTTCAGAGACACCGGGGAGCTGTTTTTT	CASSSKFRDTGELFF
TRBJ2-6	-	TRBV2	-	TGTGCCAGCAGTGAAAATGGGGCCAACGTCCTGACTTTC	CASSENGANVLTF
TRBJ1-5	-	TRBV27	few	TGTGCCAGCAGTTTTAAACTTTGGACAGACCGTAGCAATCAGCCCCAGCATTTT	CASSFKLWTDRSNQPQHF
TRBJ1-2	-	TRBV30	-	TGTGCCTGGAATTCACAGGGCTATGGCTACACCTTC	CAWNSQGYGYTF
TRBJ2-6	-	TRBV29-1	-	TGCAGCGTTGGCTACTCTGGGGCCAACGTCCTGACTTTC	CSVGYSGANVLTF
TRBJ2-5	TRBD1	TRBV7-2	few	TGTGCCAGCAGCTCCGGCACAGGGGTTGAGACCCAGTACTTC	CASSSGTGVETQYF
TRBJ2-2	TRBD1	TRBV5-1	-	TGCGCCAGCAGCCAAAACGGACAGGGGAACACCGGGGAGCTGTTTTTT	CASSQNGQGNTGELFF
TRBJ2-2	TRBD1	TRBV7-8	-	TGTGCCAGCAGCTTAGGGGGGACAGGACGGACCGGGGAGCTGTTTTTT	CASSLGGTGRTGELFF
TRBJ2-7	TRBD1	TRBV7-8	-	TGTGCCAGCAGCCTAAGGACAGGGTCCTACGAGCAGTACTTC	CASSLRTGSYEQYF
TRBJ1-1	-	TRBV7-2	-	TGTGCCAGCAGAGATCAGGCGAACACTGAAGCTTTCTTT	CASRDQANTEAFF
TRBJ2-1	-	TRBV7-2	once	TGTGCCAGCAGCCAGGACTACCAGGGGTACAATGAGCAGTTCTTC	CASSQDYQGYNEQFF
TRBJ2-7	TRBD2	TRBV27	-	TGTGCCAGCAGGAGGACTAGCGGGAGCCACGAGCAGTACTTC	CASRRTSGSHEQYF
TRBJ1-1	TRBD1	TRBV30	once	TGTGCCTGGGGGACAGGGGGATACACTGAAGCTTTCTTT	CAWGTGGYTEAFF
TRBJ1-2	TRBD1	TRBV12-3/TRBV12-4	once	TGTGCCAGCAGGGAACAGGGGGCGCGTGGCTACACCTTC	CASREQGARGYTF
TRBJ1-2	-	TRBV7-2	-	TGTGCCAGCAGCTTAGGTGGGGGAGTGAGCTATGGCTACACCTTC	CASSLGGGVSYGYTF
TRBJ2-2	TRBD2	TRBV11-2	once	TGTGCCAGCAGCTTAGTAGCACTAGCGAGTCTCACCGGGGAGCTGTTTTTT	CASSLVALASLTGELFF
TRBJ2-6	-	TRBV28	-	TGTGCCAGCAGTTTACGGTCTGGGAACTCTGGGGCCAACGTCCTGACTTTC	CASSLRSGNSGANVLTF
TRBJ2-1	TRBD2	TRBV5-4	-	TGTGCCAGCATCCTAAGCGGGAGCCACAATGAGCAGTTCTTC	CASILSGSHNEQFF